This T cell receptor beta chain was recovered during a study of blood T cells in healthy people across ages. This clonotype was counted between two and nine times. A sample-barcoded 5' primer and a J-beta primer mix were used in a second PCR of roughly 6 to 11 cycles. Through a template-switch adaptor with 12 random nucleotides, each cDNA molecule received a tag. Each CDR3 protein gets one entry after TCRdb re-called the 5' RACE reads with MiXCR. The table includes 540,000 or so distinct CDR3 sequences, about 24% detected once. The sample providers were healthy Caucasian people from Russia, aged about 6 to 100. These data were also filed under a second study, of T cells of mothers and their children. Per that paper: The study recruited a few healthy Caucasian mothers and their six children as donors. Each mother yielded more than 10 million TCR beta CDR3 reads. Each child yielded some 3 million reads.

The receptor comes from a boy younger than 18 in good health. Sample: blood.

This CDR3 is CASSLSWNLGQGGYQGYTF. The CDR3 DNA sequence: TGTGCCAGCAGTTTATCTTGGAATCTTGGACAGGGAGGTTATCAGGGCTACACCTTC. This chain uses TRBV27 with TRBJ1-2; 8 bases align to TRBD1. Losses at the gene ends were 0 bases for V and 8 bases for J; bases not matched to a gene: 20. CDR3 length: 19 residues. The V gene's germline CDR1 is MNHEY and CDR2 SMNVEV (reference sequence).